These T cell receptor beta chains were read from a single sample in a study of T cell changes during pregnancy in multiple sclerosis. Measured with immunoSEQ multiplex PCR; TCRdb has only the in-frame clones, and not every one. There are about 79,000 clones in the sample; about 89% occur only once, and 0.47% lies in the top ten. The material sequenced was CD4+ T cells from peripheral blood mononuclear cells, taken in the second trimester of pregnancy. The receptors derive from a female donor with multiple sclerosis, enrolled in a pregnancy study. CDR3s include the opening cysteine and the closing phenylalanine or tryptophan. D genes are given only for firm matches. Only part of the rows carry a size: once, few, many, or a class if the clone is expanded.

D	size	V	J	CDR3	DNA
-	once	TRBV7-2	TRBJ2-5	CASSLKQRGGETQYF	TGTGCCAGCAGCTTAAAGCAAAGGGGCGGAGAGACCCAGTACTTC
-	-	TRBV2	TRBJ2-2	CASSEIGVYSAGELFF	TGTGCCAGCAGTGAAATAGGGGTTTATAGTGCCGGGGAGCTGTTTTTT
TRBD1	-	TRBV2	TRBJ1-1	CASGGQSNTEAFF	TGTGCCAGCGGGGGACAGTCGAACACTGAAGCTTTCTTT
TRBD2	-	TRBV5-4	TRBJ2-7	CASSLAVAGGRSSYEQYF	TGTGCCAGCAGCTTGGCGGTAGCGGGAGGAAGGAGCTCCTACGAGCAGTACTTC
-	-	TRBV19	TRBJ1-2	CASSQPLEGGYTF	TGTGCCAGTAGTCAGCCCCTAGAGGGAGGCTACACCTTC
TRBD2	-	TRBV7-9	TRBJ2-7	CASSLAGVRYEQYF	TGTGCCAGCAGCTTGGCGGGAGTGCGCTACGAGCAGTACTTC
-	few	TRBV5-6	TRBJ1-3	CASSSSPRGNTIYF	TGTGCCAGCAGCTCCAGCCCAAGGGGGAACACCATATATTTT
-	-	TRBV2	TRBJ2-2	CASHFTGFAGELFF	TGTGCCAGCCACTTCACAGGGTTCGCCGGGGAGCTGTTTTTT
-	-	TRBV6-6	TRBJ1-1	CASRYYSDNTAEAFF	TGTGCCAGCAGGTATTATTCGGACAATACTGCTGAAGCTTTCTTT
TRBD1	-	TRBV7-2	TRBJ2-7	CASSVPGQGSDEQYF	TGTGCCAGCAGCGTCCCGGGACAGGGCTCCGACGAGCAGTACTTC
-	few	TRBV7-2	TRBJ1-5	CASSLVRGAPGQPQHF	TGTGCCAGCAGCTTAGTGCGGGGGGCGCCAGGTCAGCCCCAGCATTTT
-	-	TRBV7-3	TRBJ1-1	CASSLNITTNTEAFF	TGTGCCAGCAGCTTAAATATAACAACGAACACTGAAGCTTTCTTT
TRBD1	-	TRBV9	TRBJ1-4	CASSERTGVGEKLFF	TGTGCCAGCAGCGAGAGGACAGGGGTCGGGGAAAAACTGTTTTTT
TRBD1	-	TRBV28	TRBJ2-1	CASSRQGAYNEQFF	TGTGCCAGCAGCCGACAGGGGGCGTACAATGAGCAGTTCTTC
-	-	TRBV18	TRBJ1-5	CASSPGRDQPQHF	TGTGCCAGCTCTCCGGGGAGGGATCAGCCCCAGCATTTT
-	-	TRBV7-2	TRBJ2-7	CASSLVVGASYEQYF	TGTGCCAGCAGCTTAGTAGTGGGGGCGTCCTACGAGCAGTACTTC
TRBD2	-	TRBV28	TRBJ2-3	CASRWEREQTDTQYF	TGTGCCAGCAGGTGGGAGCGGGAGCAGACAGATACGCAGTATTTT
-	-	TRBV19	TRBJ2-6	CASSMASSGANVLTF	TGTGCCAGTAGTATGGCTAGCTCTGGGGCCAACGTCCTGACTTTC
-	once	TRBV5-1	TRBJ2-3	CASSFDSQSTDTQYF	TGCGCCAGCAGCTTCGACAGTCAGAGCACAGATACGCAGTATTTT
TRBD2	-	TRBV5-4	TRBJ2-2	CASSRTSGNTGELFF	TGTGCCAGCAGCCGGACTAGCGGAAACACCGGGGAGCTGTTTTTT
-	-	TRBV6-6	TRBJ1-2	CASSEAAGGYGYTF	TGTGCCAGCAGTGAGGCCGCAGGAGGCTATGGCTACACCTTC
-	once	TRBV5-1	TRBJ2-5	CASSAGTQETQYF	TGCGCCAGCAGCGCCGGGACTCAAGAGACCCAGTACTTC
TRBD2	-	TRBV7-2	TRBJ2-7	CASSLGGGPPYEQYF	TGTGCCAGCAGCTTAGGCGGGGGACCCCCCTACGAGCAGTACTTC
TRBD1	-	TRBV7-2	TRBJ1-2	CASSLRDRGGGYTF	TGTGCCAGCAGCCTTAGGGACAGGGGAGGTGGCTACACCTTC
TRBD1	-	TRBV29-1	TRBJ2-3	CSLRQGGSDTQYF	TGCAGCTTAAGACAGGGTGGGTCAGATACGCAGTATTTT
-	-	TRBV7-6	TRBJ2-7	CASSLAHGGAYEQYF	TGTGCCAGCAGCTTAGCGCATGGAGGAGCTTACGAGCAGTACTTC
-	-	TRBV6-5	TRBJ1-2	CASSTRAGTHGYTF	TGTGCCAGCAGTACCCGAGCGGGGACGCATGGCTACACCTTC
-	-	TRBV7-8	TRBJ2-7	CASSPRYEQYF	TGTGCCAGCAGCCCTCGCTACGAGCAGTACTTC
TRBD2	-	TRBV5-1	TRBJ2-3	CASSSTAGASGGSKTGTQYF	TGCGCCAGCAGCTCCACTGCTGGGGCTAGCGGGGGTTCTAAAACGGGTACGCAGTATTTT
TRBD2	-	TRBV10-3	TRBJ2-5	CAIRTSGGETQYF	TGTGCCATCAGGACTAGCGGGGGAGAGACCCAGTACTTC
TRBD1	few	TRBV29-1	TRBJ2-4	CSVGDRDEWAYF	TGCAGCGTTGGGGACAGGGACGAGTGGGCGTACTTC
-	-	TRBV19	TRBJ2-6	CASTPGQNSGANVLTF	TGTGCCAGTACACCGGGACAAAACTCTGGGGCCAACGTCCTGACTTTC
TRBD2	-	TRBV11-3	TRBJ2-2	CASSLASGGTNTGELFF	TGTGCCAGCAGCTTAGCTAGCGGGGGGACGAACACCGGGGAGCTGTTTTTT
TRBD1	-	TRBV30	TRBJ1-5	CAWSTGQVSNQPQHF	TGTGCCTGGAGTACGGGACAGGTTAGCAATCAGCCCCAGCATTTT
-	-	TRBV9	TRBJ2-5	CASSYGTSEETQYF	TGTGCCAGCAGCTACGGGACTTCGGAAGAGACCCAGTACTTC
-	few	TRBV19	TRBJ2-2	CASSTPPLPGENTGELFF	TGTGCCAGTAGTACTCCTCCCCTACCAGGGGAGAACACCGGGGAGCTGTTTTTT
-	once	TRBV2	TRBJ1-5	CASSEGGRRPNQPQHF	TGTGCCAGCAGTGAAGGGGGGAGGAGACCCAATCAGCCCCAGCATTTT
TRBD1	once	TRBV10-1	TRBJ1-2	CASSESGQGGDGYTF	TGCGCCAGCAGTGAGTCGGGACAGGGTGGGGATGGCTACACCTTC
TRBD1	-	TRBV19	TRBJ1-2	CASSPTGDSNYGYTF	TGTGCCAGTAGTCCAACAGGGGATTCTAACTATGGCTACACCTTC
TRBD1	-	TRBV18	TRBJ1-2	CASSHRTGFQDYGYTF	TGTGCCAGCTCTCATCGGACAGGCTTTCAAGACTATGGCTACACCTTC
TRBD1	-	TRBV7-8	TRBJ2-2	CASSSGQAVVNTGELFF	TGTGCCAGCAGCTCCGGACAGGCAGTTGTCAACACCGGGGAGCTGTTTTTT
-	few	TRBV5-6	TRBJ1-6	CASRMSGESYNSPLHF	TGTGCCAGCAGGATGTCTGGGGAGTCCTATAATTCACCCCTCCACTTT
-	-	TRBV2	TRBJ1-5	CASGGDQPQHF	TGTGCCAGCGGAGGGGATCAGCCCCAGCATTTT
-	-	TRBV28	TRBJ1-4	CASSRPGVGGEKLFF	TGTGCCAGCAGTCGGCCCGGGGTAGGGGGAGAAAAACTGTTTTTT
-	-	TRBV5-1	TRBJ1-2	CASSAVTDSSSSYGYTF	TGCGCCAGCAGCGCCGTTACGGACAGCTCCTCTTCGTATGGCTACACCTTC
-	-	TRBV7-3	TRBJ2-3	CASSFQITDTQYF	TGTGCCAGCAGCTTCCAGATCACAGATACGCAGTATTTT
TRBD1	-	TRBV4-2	TRBJ1-5	CASSQGSQGAGNQPQHF	TGTGCCAGCAGCCAAGGATCGCAGGGGGCGGGCAATCAGCCCCAGCATTTT
-	-	TRBV28	TRBJ2-7	CASMSLSGTFSYEQYF	TGTGCCAGTATGTCCTTATCCGGGACATTTTCCTACGAGCAGTACTTC
-	-	TRBV2	TRBJ1-4	CASSRRDGYEKLFF	TGTGCCTCCTCGAGGAGGGATGGCTATGAAAAACTGTTTTTT
-	once	TRBV19	TRBJ1-2	CASSPRTDSYGYTF	TGTGCCAGTAGTCCACGGACAGACAGCTATGGCTACACCTTC
-	-	TRBV4-1	TRBJ1-3	CASSHSSSTGTGNTIYF	TGCGCCAGCAGCCATTCCTCCTCGACAGGTACAGGAAACACCATATATTTT
TRBD1	-	TRBV18	TRBJ2-7	CASTRAGGSYEQYF	TGTGCCAGCACCCGCGCAGGGGGCTCCTACGAGCAGTACTTC
TRBD2	-	TRBV15	TRBJ2-1	CATSDRLAGSPRGNEQFF	TGTGCCACCAGCGACCGACTAGCGGGAAGCCCTCGGGGCAATGAGCAGTTCTTC